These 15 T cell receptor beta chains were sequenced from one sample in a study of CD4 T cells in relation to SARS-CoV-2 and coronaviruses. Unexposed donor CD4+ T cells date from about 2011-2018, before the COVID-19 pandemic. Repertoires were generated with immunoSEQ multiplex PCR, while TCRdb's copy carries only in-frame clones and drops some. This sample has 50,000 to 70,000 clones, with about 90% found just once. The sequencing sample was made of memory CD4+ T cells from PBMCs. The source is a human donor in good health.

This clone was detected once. The CDR3 here is CASSLPQGAPGGRGSEQFF. The CDR3 nucleotides read TGTGCCAGCAGCTTGCCCCAGGGGGCGCCGGGGGGTCGGGGTTCTGAGCAGTTCTTC. The chain employs TRBV5-4 and TRBJ2-1; possible D gene TRBD1, 8 bases. Per germline, CDR1 SGHNT and CDR2 YYREEE (reference sequence). The CDR3 has 19 amino acids. The V end was cut by 1 base, the J end by 9 bases, with 29 bases between.

CDR3 sequence reads: CASSFDNRANTGELFF. For the CDR3, the DNA is TGCGCCAGCAGCTTCGACAACCGCGCGAACACCGGGGAGCTGTTTTTT. The chain carries TRBV5-1 and TRBJ2-2; D gene uncertain. Per germline, CDR1 SGHRS and CDR2 YFSETQ. CDR3 size: 16 residues. Trimming took 2 bases from V and 0 from J, leaving 11 bases between them.

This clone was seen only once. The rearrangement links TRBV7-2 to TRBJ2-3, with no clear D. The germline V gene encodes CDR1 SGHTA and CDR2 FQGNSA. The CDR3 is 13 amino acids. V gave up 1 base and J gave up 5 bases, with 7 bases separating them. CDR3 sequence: CASSLGRGDTQYF. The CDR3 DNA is TGTGCCAGCAGCTTAGGACGAGGAGATACGCAGTATTTT.

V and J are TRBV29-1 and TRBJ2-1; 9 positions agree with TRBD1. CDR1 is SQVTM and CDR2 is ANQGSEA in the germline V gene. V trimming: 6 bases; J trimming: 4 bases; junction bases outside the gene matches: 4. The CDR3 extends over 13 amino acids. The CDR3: CSVDRGIYNEQFF. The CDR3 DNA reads TGCAGCGTAGACAGGGGGATTTACAATGAGCAGTTCTTC.

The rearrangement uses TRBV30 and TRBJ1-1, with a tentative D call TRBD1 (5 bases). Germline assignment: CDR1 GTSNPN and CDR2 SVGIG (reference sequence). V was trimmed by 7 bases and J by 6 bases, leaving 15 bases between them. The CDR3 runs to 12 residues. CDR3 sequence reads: CALTRGIAEAFF. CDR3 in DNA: TGTGCCTTAACACGGGGGATAGCTGAAGCTTTCTTT.

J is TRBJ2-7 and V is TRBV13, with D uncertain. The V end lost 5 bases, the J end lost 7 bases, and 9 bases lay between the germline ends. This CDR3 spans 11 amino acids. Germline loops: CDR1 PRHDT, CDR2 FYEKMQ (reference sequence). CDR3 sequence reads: CASSGVREQYF. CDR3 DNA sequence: TGTGCCAGCAGCGGGGTGCGGGAGCAGTACTTC.

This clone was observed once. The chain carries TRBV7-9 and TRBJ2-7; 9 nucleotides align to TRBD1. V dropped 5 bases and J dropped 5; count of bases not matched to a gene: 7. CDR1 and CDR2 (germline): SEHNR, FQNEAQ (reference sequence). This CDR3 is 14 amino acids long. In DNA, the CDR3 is TGTGCCAGCAGCACTCGGACAGGGGTCCACGAGCAGTACTTC. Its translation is CASSTRTGVHEQYF.

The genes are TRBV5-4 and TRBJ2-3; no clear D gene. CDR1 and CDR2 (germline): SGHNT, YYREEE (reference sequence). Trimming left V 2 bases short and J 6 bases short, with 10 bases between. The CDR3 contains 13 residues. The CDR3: CASSFDLEDTQYF. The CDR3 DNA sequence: TGTGCCAGCAGCTTTGATTTGGAGGATACGCAGTATTTT.

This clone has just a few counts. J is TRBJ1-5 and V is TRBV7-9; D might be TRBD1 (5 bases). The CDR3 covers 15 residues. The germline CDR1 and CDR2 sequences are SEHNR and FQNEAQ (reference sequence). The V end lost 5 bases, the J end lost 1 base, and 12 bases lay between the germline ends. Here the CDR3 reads CASSRGGLSNQPQHF. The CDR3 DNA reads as TGTGCCAGCAGCCGGGGGGGGTTAAGCAATCAGCCCCAGCATTTT.

CDR3 in amino acids: CASSLLEGELFF. The CDR3 DNA sequence: TGTGCCAGCAGTTTATTGGAGGGGGAGCTGTTTTTT. The rearrangement links TRBV28 to TRBJ2-2; D is unclear. CDR3 length: 12 residues. Germline V gives CDR1 MDHEN, CDR2 SYDVKM. Trimming took 1 base from V and 8 from J, leaving 5 bases between them.

The CDR3 reads CASSQGCRGLRSYEQYF. DNA of the CDR3: TGTGCCAGCAGCCAAGGATGCAGGGGTCTGAGGTCCTACGAGCAGTACTTC. This sequence joins TRBV3-1 (or the pseudogene TRBV3-2) and TRBJ2-7; tentatively, D is TRBD1 (6 bases). Germline-derived CDR1 and CDR2 are LGHDT and YNNKEL (reference sequence). The V gene lost 1 base and the J gene lost 1 base, with 17 bases spanning the gap. The CDR3 is 17 amino acids.

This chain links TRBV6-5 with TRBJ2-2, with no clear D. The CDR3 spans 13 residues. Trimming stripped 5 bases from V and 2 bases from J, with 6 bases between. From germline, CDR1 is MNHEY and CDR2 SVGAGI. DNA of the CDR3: TGTGCCAGCAGTACAGTAAACACCGGGGAGCTGTTTTTT. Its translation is CASSTVNTGELFF.

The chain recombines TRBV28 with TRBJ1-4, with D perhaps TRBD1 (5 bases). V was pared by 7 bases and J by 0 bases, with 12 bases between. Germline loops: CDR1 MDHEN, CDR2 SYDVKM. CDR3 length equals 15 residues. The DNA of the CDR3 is TGTGCCAGCATGGGGGAGGCAGCAACTAATGAAAAACTGTTTTTT. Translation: CASMGEAATNEKLFF.

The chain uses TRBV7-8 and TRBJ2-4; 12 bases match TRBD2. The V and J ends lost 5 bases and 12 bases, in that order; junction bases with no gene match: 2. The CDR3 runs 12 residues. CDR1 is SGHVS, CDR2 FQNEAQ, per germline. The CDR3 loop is CASSPSGGAQYF. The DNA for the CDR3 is TGTGCCAGCAGCCCTAGCGGGGGGGCTCAGTACTTC.

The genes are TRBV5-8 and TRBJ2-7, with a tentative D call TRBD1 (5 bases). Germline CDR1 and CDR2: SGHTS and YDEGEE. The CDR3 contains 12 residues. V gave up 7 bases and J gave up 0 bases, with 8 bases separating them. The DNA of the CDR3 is TGTGCCAGCCGCAGGGACTCCTACGAGCAGTACTTC. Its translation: CASRRDSYEQYF.